This TCR beta chain is from a study of control samples from healthy donors and cancer patients. TCRdb keeps only in-frame clones here, not all; method: immunoSEQ multiplex PCR. Of roughly 43,000 clones listed, roughly 94% are singletons. Germline values: CDR1 LNHDA, CDR2 SQIVND (reference sequence). Trimming removed 10 bases at V and 2 bases at J, with 14 bases between. The CDR3 extends over 13 amino acids. The sequenced material came from blood. The chain is built from TRBV19 and TRBJ2-5, with TRBD2 as a possible D gene (8 bases). The TCR sequence derives from a man between 60 and 75 years old in good health. The CDR3, as DNA: TGTGCCACTCGGGAGGGGGCACAAGAGACCCAGTACTTC. This codes for CATREGAQETQYF.